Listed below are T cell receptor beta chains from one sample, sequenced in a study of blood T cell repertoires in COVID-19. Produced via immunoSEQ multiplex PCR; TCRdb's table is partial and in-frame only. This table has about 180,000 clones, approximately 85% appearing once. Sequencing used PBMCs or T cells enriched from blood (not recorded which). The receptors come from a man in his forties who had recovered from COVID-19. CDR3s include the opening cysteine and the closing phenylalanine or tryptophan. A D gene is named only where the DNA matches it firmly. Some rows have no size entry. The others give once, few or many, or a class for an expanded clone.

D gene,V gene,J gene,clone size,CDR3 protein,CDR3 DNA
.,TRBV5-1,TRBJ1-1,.,CASRGGWNTEAFF,TGCGCCAGCAGGGGCGGGTGGAACACTGAAGCTTTCTTT
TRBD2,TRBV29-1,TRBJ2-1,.,CSVEPSGRAYNEQFF,TGCAGCGTTGAGCCTAGCGGGAGAGCCTACAATGAGCAGTTCTTC
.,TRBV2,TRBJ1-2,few,CASSELSQGISGYTF,TGTGCCAGCAGTGAATTGAGCCAGGGGATCAGTGGCTACACCTTC
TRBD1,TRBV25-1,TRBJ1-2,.,CASSDYTGGLDGYTF,TGTGCCAGCAGTGACTACACAGGGGGCCTGGATGGCTACACCTTC
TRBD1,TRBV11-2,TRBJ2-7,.,CASSLVGSGTGSYEQYF,TGTGCCAGCAGCTTAGTAGGTTCGGGGACAGGCTCCTACGAGCAGTACTTC
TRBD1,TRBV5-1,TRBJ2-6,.,CASEGGSGANVLTF,TGCGCCAGCGAAGGGGGCAGTGGGGCCAACGTCCTGACTTTC
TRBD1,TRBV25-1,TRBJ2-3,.,CASSEYTGQGADTQYF,TGTGCCAGCAGTGAGTATACGGGACAGGGCGCAGATACGCAGTATTTT
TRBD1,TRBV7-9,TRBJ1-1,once,CASSPLQGHVNTEAFF,TGTGCCAGCAGCCCGTTACAGGGGCATGTGAACACTGAAGCTTTCTTT
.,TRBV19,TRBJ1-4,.,CASSIEVGGGEKLFF,TGTGCCAGTAGTATAGAGGTCGGCGGGGGTGAAAAACTGTTTTTT
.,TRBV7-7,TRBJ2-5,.,CASSLTGFDETQYF,TGTGCTAGCAGCCTAACAGGGTTTGATGAGACCCAGTACTTC
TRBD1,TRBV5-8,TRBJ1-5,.,CASSTGQGRNQPQHF,TGTGCCAGCAGCACCGGACAGGGTCGCAATCAGCCCCAGCATTTT